Each of the 9 T cell receptor beta chains below was sequenced from the same sample in a study of OX40 agonist ivuxolimab in advanced cancers. This table comes from immunoSEQ multiplex PCR, and its TCRdb copy is limited to in-frame clones, with some not included. The sample carries tens of thousands of clones, nearly 90% recorded once. The sample in question was CD4+ or CD8+ T cells sorted from blood, obtained in a trial of the OX40 agonist ivuxolimab. These receptors came from an adult with an advanced solid tumor such as melanoma, head and neck, liver or kidney cancer.

As regards this clone: Compared with germline, one end of the junction differs, possibly owing to a read error. The chain recombines TRBV7-3 with TRBJ2-6; D perhaps matches TRBD2 (6 bases). Per the germline V gene, CDR1 is SGHTA and CDR2 is FQGTGA. The CDR3 totals 18 residues. Here the CDR3 reads CASSFGRGGTSGANVLIF. CDR3 bases: TGTGCCAGCAGCTTTGGGCGGGGTGGAACCTCTGGGGCCAACGTCCTGATTTTC.

This clone was counted once. The chain carries TRBV28 and TRBJ1-1; maybe TRBD1 (6 bases). V dropped 7 bases and J dropped 5 bases, with 14 bases sitting between them. The germline gives CDR1 MDHEN, CDR2 SYDVKM. This CDR3 has 13 residues. CDR3 DNA sequence: TGTGCCAGCAAGTCGGGGGGGCATACTGAAGCTTTCTTT. Amino acids: CASKSGGHTEAFF.

The genes are TRBV5-1 and TRBJ2-4; 8 bases fit TRBD1. This CDR3 is 14 amino acids long. J lost 5 bases, V lost 3 bases, and 4 bases had no gene match. Germline V gene data show CDR1 as SGHRS and CDR2 as YFSETQ. CDR3 region: CASSSQTGENIQYF. The DNA for the CDR3 is TGCGCCAGCAGCTCCCAGACAGGGGAAAACATTCAGTACTTC.

The chain joins TRBV18 to TRBJ2-3; 7 bases match TRBD1. The CDR3 is 15 amino acids. CDR1 is KGHSH and CDR2 is LQKENI in the germline V gene. Trimming took 3 bases from V and 2 from J; bases not matched to a gene: 5. CDR3 DNA: TGTGCCAGCTCACCGGGACAGTCAACCACAGATACGCAGTATTTT. Protein product: CASSPGQSTTDTQYF.

V and J are TRBV10-1 and TRBJ2-1, with 10 bases aligning to TRBD2. The CDR3 has 14 amino acids. Germline CDR1 reads WNHNN; CDR2 reads SYGVQD (reference sequence). V shed 8 bases and J 2 bases; nucleotides not matched to a gene: 3. In DNA, the CDR3 is TGCGCCAGCGGTAGCGGGGGGCCCTACAATGAGCAGTTCTTC. Residues: CASGSGGPYNEQFF.

This clone has more than one count but fewer than ten. The rearrangement links TRBV19 to TRBJ1-6; D gene unclear. Germline CDR1 LNHDA, CDR2 SQIVND (reference sequence). This CDR3 is 15 amino acids long. V was pared by 9 bases and J by 8 bases, with 20 bases between. CDR3 in DNA: TGTGCCAGCCGGAGCCGGGGTATCATCGATTCACCCCTCCACTTT. It specifies CASRSRGIIDSPLHF.

V and J are TRBV4-1 and TRBJ2-6, with unresolved D. The CDR3 is made up of 16 amino acids. Trimming pared 1 base from V and 2 bases from J, leaving 9 bases between. Germline V gene lookup returns CDR1 MGHRA and CDR2 YSYEKL. This CDR3 reads CASSQVRAPGANVLTF. The DNA for the CDR3 is TGCGCCAGCAGCCAAGTAAGGGCACCTGGGGCCAACGTCCTGACTTTC.

The J gene is TRBJ1-3, the V gene TRBV5-1; D uncertain. V shed 0 bases and J shed 0 bases, with 7 bases lying between them. The CDR3 covers 15 residues. Per the germline V gene, CDR1 is SGHRS and CDR2 is YFSETQ. CDR3: CASSLDTSSGNTIYF. The CDR3 DNA sequence: TGCGCCAGCAGCTTGGATACTAGCTCTGGAAACACCATATATTTT.

V gene TRBV6-1 combines with J gene TRBJ1-4; TRBD1 aligns across 9 bases. The trim removed 6 bases at V and 7 bases at J, leaving 9 bases unmatched. Germline assignment: CDR1 MNHNS and CDR2 SASEGT. The CDR3 loop spans 15 amino acids. CDR3: CASRDTGGAGEKLFF. CDR3 sequence (DNA): TGTGCCAGCAGGGATACAGGGGGCGCAGGTGAAAAACTGTTTTTT.